This T cell receptor (beta chain) was observed in a study of OX40 agonist ivuxolimab in advanced cancers. Germline V lookup: CDR1 LNHNV, CDR2 YYDKDF (reference sequence). The CDR3 runs to 15 residues. V was clipped by 1 base and J by 4 bases, with 10 bases between them. Clones were read by immunoSEQ multiplex PCR, and TCRdb kept only the in-frame ones, dropping some. The sample has some 42,000 clones, approximately 90% seen once. The genes are TRBV15 and TRBJ1-4; D gene uncertain. Source: CD4+ or CD8+ T cells sorted from blood, taken in a trial of the OX40 agonist ivuxolimab. The sequence derives from an adult with an advanced solid tumor such as melanoma, head and neck, liver or kidney cancer. CDR3 sequence: CATSRGGSFNEKLFF. In DNA, the CDR3 is TGTGCCACCAGCAGAGGAGGCAGCTTTAATGAAAAACTGTTTTTT.